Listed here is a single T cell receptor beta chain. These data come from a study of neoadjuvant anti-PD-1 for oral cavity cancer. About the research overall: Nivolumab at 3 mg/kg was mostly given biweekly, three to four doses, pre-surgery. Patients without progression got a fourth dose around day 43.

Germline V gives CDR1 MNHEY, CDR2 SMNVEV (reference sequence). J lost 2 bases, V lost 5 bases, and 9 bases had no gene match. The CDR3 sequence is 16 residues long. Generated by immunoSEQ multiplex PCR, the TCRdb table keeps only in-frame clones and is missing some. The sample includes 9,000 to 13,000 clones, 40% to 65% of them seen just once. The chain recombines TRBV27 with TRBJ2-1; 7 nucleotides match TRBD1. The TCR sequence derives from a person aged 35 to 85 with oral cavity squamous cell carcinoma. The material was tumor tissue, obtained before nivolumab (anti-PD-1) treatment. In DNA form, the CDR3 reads TGTGCCAGCAGTCCAAACAGGGGCCCCACCTACAATGAGCAGTTCTTC. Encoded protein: CASSPNRGPTYNEQFF.